The entry below describes one TCR beta chain. TCRdb keeps only in-frame clones here, not all; method: immunoSEQ multiplex PCR. The sample lists 45,000 to 55,000 clones; approximately 89% were seen once. Germline lookup yields CDR1 MGHDK and CDR2 SYGVNS. V shed 8 bases, J shed 0 bases, and the junction held 11 bases outside the gene matches. This CDR3 spans 16 amino acids. This sample is drawn from a study of blood T cell repertoires in COVID-19. The sequenced sample was peripheral blood. The sequence came from a woman aged 80 or older with acute or convalescent COVID-19. V usage is TRBV25-1 and J usage is TRBJ2-3; 7 bases are shared with TRBD2. CDR3 coding DNA: TGTGCCAGCGGAAAGAAAGCGGGGTTTAGCACAGATACGCAGTATTTT. Its translation is CASGKKAGFSTDTQYF. The full variable domain, with the rest looked up from reference TRBV25-1 and TRBJ2-3, is EADIYQTPRYLVIGTGKKITLECSQTMGHDKMYWYQQDPGMELHLIHYSYGVNSTEKGDLSSESTVSRIRTEHFPLTLESARPSHTSQYLCASGKKAGFSTDTQYFGPGTRLTVL.